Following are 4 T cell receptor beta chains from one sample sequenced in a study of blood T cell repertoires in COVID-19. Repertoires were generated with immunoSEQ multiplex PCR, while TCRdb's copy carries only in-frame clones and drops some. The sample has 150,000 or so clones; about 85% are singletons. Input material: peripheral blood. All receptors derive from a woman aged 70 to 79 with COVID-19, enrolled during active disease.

CDR3 in amino acids: CASSIGGGRETQYF. The CDR3 DNA reads as TGTGCCAGTAGTATTGGGGGGGGGAGAGAGACCCAGTACTTC. This chain links TRBV19 with TRBJ2-5; 7 nucleotides agree with TRBD2. V dropped 3 bases and J dropped 4; count of bases not matched to a gene: 5. Germline loops: CDR1 LNHDA, CDR2 SQIVND (reference sequence). This CDR3 contains 14 residues.

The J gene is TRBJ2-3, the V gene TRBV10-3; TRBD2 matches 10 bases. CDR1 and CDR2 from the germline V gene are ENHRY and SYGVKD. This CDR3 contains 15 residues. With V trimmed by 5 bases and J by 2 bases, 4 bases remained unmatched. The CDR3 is CAISPSGGPTDTQYF. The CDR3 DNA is TGTGCCATCAGTCCTAGCGGGGGCCCCACAGATACGCAGTATTTT.

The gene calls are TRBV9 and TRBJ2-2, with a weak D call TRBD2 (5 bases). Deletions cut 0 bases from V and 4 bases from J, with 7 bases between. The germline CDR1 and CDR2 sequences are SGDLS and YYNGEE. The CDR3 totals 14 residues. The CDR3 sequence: CASSVDSGTGELFF. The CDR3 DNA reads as TGTGCCAGCAGCGTAGACAGCGGCACCGGGGAGCTGTTTTTT.

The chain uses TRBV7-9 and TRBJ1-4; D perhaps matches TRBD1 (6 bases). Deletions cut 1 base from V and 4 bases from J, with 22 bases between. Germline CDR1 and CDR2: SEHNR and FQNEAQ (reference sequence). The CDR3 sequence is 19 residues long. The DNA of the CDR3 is TGTGCCAGCAGCTTAGTGGGCATGGGGGCGACCGGGAATAATGAAAAACTGTTTTTT. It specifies CASSLVGMGATGNNEKLFF.